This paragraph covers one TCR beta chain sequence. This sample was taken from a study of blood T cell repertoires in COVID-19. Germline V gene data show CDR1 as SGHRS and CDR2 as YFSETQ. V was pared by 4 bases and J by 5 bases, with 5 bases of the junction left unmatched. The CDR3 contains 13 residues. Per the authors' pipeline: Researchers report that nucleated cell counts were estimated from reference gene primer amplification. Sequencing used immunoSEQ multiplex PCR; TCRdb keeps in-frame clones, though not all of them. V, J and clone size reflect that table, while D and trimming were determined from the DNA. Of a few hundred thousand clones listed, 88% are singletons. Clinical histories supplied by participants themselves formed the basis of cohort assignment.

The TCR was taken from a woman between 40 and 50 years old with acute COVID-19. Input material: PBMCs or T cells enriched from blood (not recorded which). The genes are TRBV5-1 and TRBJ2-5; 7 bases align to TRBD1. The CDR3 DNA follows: TGCGCCAGCAGCCAGACAGGGTTGGAGACCCAGTACTTC. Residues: CASSQTGLETQYF.